A single sample gave rise to the 18 T cell receptor beta chains below, sequenced in a study of regulatory T cells in long-lasting Graves disease. Time point meaning: newly diagnosed GD, antithyroid drugs for less than 3 months. Preparation of the TCR library used RNA extracted from PBMCs. Through Arm-PCR of CDR3 regions and iRepertoire HTBI primers, TCR beta libraries were built. Each CDR3 protein gets one entry after TCRdb re-called the multiplex PCR reads with MiXCR. The sample holds roughly 500,000 distinct CDR3 sequences, around 12% seen once. The same data also contributed to another study, on T cells in Graves' hyperthyroidism and ophthalmopathy.

The source material was peripheral blood mononuclear cells (PBMCs), sampled at new diagnosis, from a patient treated with antithyroid drugs. These receptors were collected from a woman in her twenties or thirties with Graves disease.

Comment on this clonotype: A single base is all that separates this from a far larger clone, so a read error is likely. The genes are TRBV11-3 and TRBJ2-1; D might be TRBD1 (5 bases). TRBJ2-5 explains the end of the DNA better; the J call may be wrong. The CDR3 consists of 16 residues. CDR1 SGHNT and CDR2 YENEEA come from the germline V gene. The CDR3 DNA follows: TGTGCCGGCAGCTTAAGGTTGGGCAGGGCCGGGGAGACCCAGTACTTC. Translated: CAGSLRLGRAGETQYF.

This clonotype was counted a few times. The chain uses TRBV6-2 or TRBV6-3 and TRBJ1-3; no firm D call. The CDR3 extends over 17 amino acids. Looked up from germline, CDR1 is MNHEY and CDR2 is SVGEGT. Trimming took 2 bases from V and 1 from J, leaving 15 bases between them. The CDR3 nucleotides read TGTGCCAGCAGTTACGATGGAGGGCTGGGGTCTGGAAACACCATATATTTT. Protein: CASSYDGGLGSGNTIYF.

This clonotype has a count of ten or more. This chain connects TRBV5-1 to TRBJ1-4; D uncertain. V was clipped by 0 bases and J by 2 bases, with 8 bases between them. CDR3 size: 15 residues. Germline V gene lookup returns CDR1 SGHRS and CDR2 YFSETQ. The DNA for the CDR3 is TGCGCCAGCAGCTTGGAAGGAGCTACTAATGAAAAACTGTTTTTT. Encoded protein: CASSLEGATNEKLFF.

This chain connects TRBV7-9 to TRBJ2-7; no clear D. This CDR3 is built from 15 residues. With 1 base removed from V and 0 bases from J, the gap between germline ends came to 10 bases. Per the germline V gene, CDR1 is SEHNR and CDR2 is FQNEAQ (reference sequence). This CDR3 is CASSLGKGISYEQYF. DNA of the CDR3: TGTGCCAGCAGCTTAGGCAAAGGGATCTCCTACGAGCAGTACTTC.

Comments on this clonotype: At one boundary the junction diverges from the germline segment, which might be a read error. The chain links TRBV19 to TRBJ1-5; the D is unclear. Looked up from germline, CDR1 is LNHDA and CDR2 is SQIVND (reference sequence). This CDR3 is built from 11 residues. The DNA of the CDR3 is TGTGCCTGTAGTATCGCCGGGGCCCAGCATTTT. Its protein product is CACSIAGAQHF. Full variable domain (rest looked up from reference TRBV19 and TRBJ1-5): DGGITQSPKYLFRKEGQNVTLSCEQNLNHDAMYWYRQDPGQGLRLIYYSQIVNDFQKGDIAEGYSVSREKKESFPLTVTSAQKNPTAFYLCACSIAGAQHFGDGTRLSIL.

V usage is TRBV28 and J usage is TRBJ2-3; D unclear. The CDR3 is 12 residues long. The ends were cut back, 8 bases at V and 5 bases at J, with 11 bases in the middle. From germline, CDR1 is MDHEN and CDR2 SYDVKM. As DNA, the CDR3 is TGTGCCAGCTGGGCTCCCGGAGATACGCAGTATTTT. It specifies CASWAPGDTQYF. Supplemented by reference TRBV28 and TRBJ2-3, the full variable domain reads DVKVTQSSRYLVKRTGEKVFLECVQDMDHENMFWYRQDPGLGLRLIYFSYDVKMKEKGDIPEGYSVSREKKERFSLILESASTNQTSMYLCASWAPGDTQYFGPGTRLTVL.

V usage is TRBV28 and J usage is TRBJ2-6; D remains unclear. The CDR3 sequence is 17 residues long. CDR1 is MDHEN, CDR2 SYDVKM, per germline. V lost 4 bases, J lost 0 bases, and 13 bases lay in between. CDR3 loop: CASSSSLSVSGANVLTF. CDR3 coding DNA: TGTGCCAGCAGTTCCTCCCTCTCTGTCTCTGGGGCCAACGTCCTGACTTTC.

This clonotype was detected many times. V and J are TRBV7-8 and TRBJ2-1; 7 bases match TRBD1. J lost 6 bases, V lost 3 bases, and 5 bases had no gene match. The CDR3 totals 14 residues. The germline CDR1 and CDR2 sequences are SGHVS and FQNEAQ. The CDR3 DNA sequence: TGTGCCAGCAGCTTGAGGGACAGACTCAATGAGCAGTTCTTC. Residues: CASSLRDRLNEQFF.

At least ten counts were recorded for this clonotype. The chain has TRBV6-5 and TRBJ2-7; TRBD1 might be the D (5 bases). V was trimmed by 2 bases and J by 0 bases, leaving 8 bases between them. This CDR3 is 14 amino acids long. Germline CDR1 reads MNHEY; CDR2 reads SVGAGI. CDR3 DNA sequence: TGTGCCAGCAGTTACGGCAGGGTCTCCTACGAGCAGTACTTC. Translation: CASSYGRVSYEQYF.

This clonotype has ten or more counts. The chain employs TRBV9 and TRBJ2-7, with D unclear. Germline V gives CDR1 SGDLS, CDR2 YYNGEE. Trimming removed 3 bases from V and 3 bases from J, with 10 bases in between. The CDR3 has 13 residues. DNA of the CDR3: TGTGCCAGCAGCGGGACGAGTGACTACGAGCAGTACTTC. The encoded protein is CASSGTSDYEQYF.

Concerning this clonotype itself: A much more abundant neighbour one base away suggests this may be a read error. This chain joins TRBV7-8 and TRBJ2-2; D is perhaps TRBD1 or TRBD2 (5 bases each). V lost 7 bases to trimming and J lost 4 bases, with 19 bases between them. Germline CDR1 and CDR2: SGHVS and FQNEAQ. The CDR3 sequence is 16 residues long. In nucleotides, the CDR3 is TGTGCCAGCAAGAGTCTATGGGGGTATGGCACCGGGGAGCTGTTTTTT. It specifies CASKSLWGYGTGELFF.

This clonotype was seen many times. The chain couples TRBV12-3 or TRBV12-4 to TRBJ1-5; no definite D call. V lost 5 bases and J 3 bases, leaving 5 bases between the germline ends. This CDR3 has 12 amino acids. CDR3 loop: CASSPINQPQHF. The CDR3 bases are TGTGCCAGCAGTCCCATCAATCAGCCCCAGCATTTT.

This clonotype has more than one count but fewer than ten. The genes are TRBV11-2 and TRBJ2-5, with 11 positions matching TRBD2. The CDR3 length is 15 residues. Trimming cost V 0 bases and J 4 bases; bases outside gene matches: 1. Germline V gives CDR1 SGHAT, CDR2 FQNNGV. The CDR3 spells CASSLELAGAETQYF. The CDR3 DNA is TGTGCCAGCAGCTTAGAACTAGCGGGAGCAGAGACCCAGTACTTC.

The chain carries TRBV7-2 and TRBJ1-4, with 9 bases that match TRBD1. The germline V gene has CDR1 SGHTA and CDR2 FQGNSA. The CDR3 runs to 14 residues. V gave up 5 bases and J gave up 8 bases; unmatched junction bases: 6. Written as DNA, the CDR3 is TGTGCCAGCAGCCGGGACAGGGCTATGGAAAAACTGTTTTTT. It is translated as CASSRDRAMEKLFF.

In this sample, this clonotype turned up many times. This chain links TRBV28 with TRBJ2-2; 10 nucleotides agree with TRBD1. V shed 7 bases and J 8 bases; nucleotides not matched to a gene: 13. CDR1 is MDHEN, CDR2 SYDVKM, per germline. The CDR3 is made up of 16 amino acids. CDR3 residues: CASNDGQGDWGGELFF. CDR3 nucleotide sequence: TGTGCCAGCAATGATGGACAGGGGGACTGGGGGGGGGAGCTGTTTTTT.

The V gene is TRBV20-1, the J gene TRBJ1-5, with 8 bases matching TRBD1. The CDR3 runs to 13 residues. The trim removed 5 bases at V and 6 bases at J, leaving 6 bases unmatched. The germline V gene encodes CDR1 DFQATT and CDR2 SNEGSKA (reference sequence). The CDR3 nucleotides are TGCAGTGCTTCCACAGGGGGAATTCAGCCCCAGCATTTT. It is translated as CSASTGGIQPQHF.

This clonotype has at least ten counts. The chain joins TRBV20-1 to TRBJ2-2; 8 bases fit TRBD2. The CDR3 covers 15 residues. The germline gives CDR1 DFQATT, CDR2 SNEGSKA (reference sequence). V lost 6 bases to trimming and J lost 3 bases; unmatched junction nucleotides: 9. The DNA for the CDR3 is TGCAGTGCCCGTAGCGGGAATCGGGACACCGGGGAGCTGTTTTTT. It is translated as CSARSGNRDTGELFF.

In its sample, this clonotype was seen a few times. The chain has TRBV20-1 and TRBJ2-7; D is perhaps TRBD2 (6 bases). This CDR3 contains 11 residues. Germline V gives CDR1 DFQATT, CDR2 SNEGSKA (reference sequence). Trimming removed 6 bases from V and 5 bases from J, with 11 bases in between. CDR3 region: CSAGTFNEQYF. The CDR3 bases are TGCAGTGCAGGGACTTTTAACGAGCAGTACTTC.